This TCR beta chain appears in the sequencing data of a study of T cells in Graves' hyperthyroidism and ophthalmopathy. Amplification yielded TCR beta CDR3 regions, with RNA transcripts as the source. RT-PCR in the first round (using the HTBI primer set) targeted the TCR CDR3. From the multiplex PCR reads, TCRdb called clonotypes with MiXCR, one entry per CDR3 protein. The sample lists about 350,000 distinct CDR3 sequences, about 20% occurring once. This clonotype came up once. Since a far larger clone is one base different, this is likely a read error. No conserved phenylalanine or tryptophan ends this CDR3, so it is likely a read error. The TCR sequence derives from a woman aged 18-29 years with Graves' hyperthyroidism. Sequencing used blood.

The CDR3 spells CASSLSGEQYY. The CDR3 nucleotides are TGCGCCAGCAGCTTGTCGGGGGAGCAGTACTAC. V and J are TRBV5-1 and TRBJ2-7; a possible D gene is TRBD2 (5 bases). Trimming pared 1 base from V and 7 bases from J, leaving 6 bases between. The CDR3 is 11 amino acids. Germline CDR1 reads SGHRS; CDR2 reads YFSETQ.